Listed below are T cell receptor beta chains from one sample, sequenced in a study of shared clonotypes between healthy human individuals. Generated by immunoSEQ multiplex PCR, the TCRdb table keeps only in-frame clones and is missing some. The table shows 2 million to 2.5 million clones, with about 95% occurring only once. Sequencing input: naive CD8+ T cells sorted from blood. All receptors derive from a man aged 18 to 29 in good health. Both conserved end residues are part of each CDR3. The D gene is left open where the match is weak. Clone size is shown for a subset of rows, as once, few, many or a class of expanded clone.

TRBD1,-,TRBJ1-1,TRBV28,13,TGTGCCAGCAGTTTCGGTCAGGGGGCCCTAGCTTTCTTT,CASSFGQGALAFF
TRBD1,-,TRBJ2-5,TRBV6-1,14,TGTGCCAGCAGACCACAGGGGGCCGGGGAGACCCAGTACTTC,CASRPQGAGETQYF
TRBD2,-,TRBJ2-1,TRBV11-3,15,TGTGCCAGCAGCTCTAGGACTAGCGGGCACAATGAGCAGTTCTTC,CASSSRTSGHNEQFF
-,-,TRBJ1-2,TRBV2,13,TGTGCCACCCTCTTGGGGGGGAACTATGGCTACACCTTC,CATLLGGNYGYTF
TRBD1,-,TRBJ2-1,TRBV13,15,TGTGCCAGCAGCTGGGGACAGGGGTCCTACAATGAGCAGTTCTTC,CASSWGQGSYNEQFF
-,once,TRBJ1-2,TRBV30,12,TGTGCCTGGCCGCTGCTGACTTATGGCTACACCTTC,CAWPLLTYGYTF
TRBD1,-,TRBJ2-1,TRBV2,15,TGTGCCAGCAGCGACAGGGGGCCTAAGAACAATGAGCAGTTCTTC,CASSDRGPKNNEQFF
-,-,TRBJ1-2,TRBV19,14,TGTGCCAGTAGTATTGTAACCGGGAGCTATGGCTACACCTTC,CASSIVTGSYGYTF
TRBD1,-,TRBJ2-2,TRBV29-1,15,TGCAGCGCTACTAGGGACAGGGGTGGTACCGGGGAGCTGTTTTTT,CSATRDRGGTGELFF
-,-,TRBJ1-5,TRBV19,18,TGTGCCAGTAGTGACGCCCCAGGCGGAGGATCCAGCAATCAGCCCCAGCATTTT,CASSDAPGGGSSNQPQHF
-,-,TRBJ1-1,TRBV5-4,14,TGTGCCAGCAGCTTGACAGGGAAAGGCACTGAAGCTTTCTTT,CASSLTGKGTEAFF
TRBD1,-,TRBJ1-2,TRBV28,18,TGTGCCAGCCGGGGCCCCCGGGACAGGGTTGGGGGGATCTATGGCTACACCTTC,CASRGPRDRVGGIYGYTF
TRBD1,-,TRBJ2-7,TRBV28,14,TGTGCCAGCACCGGGACAGGGGGTTCCTACGAGCAGTACTTC,CASTGTGGSYEQYF
TRBD1,-,TRBJ2-3,TRBV7-9,15,TGTGCCAGCACTATCCGGGACAGGGGCACAGATACGCAGTATTTT,CASTIRDRGTDTQYF
-,-,TRBJ1-1,TRBV6-4,16,TGTGCCAGCAGTGACTCAGGGCCGGCGGGGAACACTGAAGCTTTCTTT,CASSDSGPAGNTEAFF
-,-,TRBJ2-3,TRBV9,16,TGTGCCAGCAGCGTCGAGGGAGGTTTTGGTGCAGATACGCAGTATTTT,CASSVEGGFGADTQYF
-,-,TRBJ1-5,TRBV9,14,TGTGCCAGCAGCGTAGATGGGGGGAGGGAGCCCCAGCATTTT,CASSVDGGREPQHF
TRBD1,-,TRBJ1-2,TRBV19,13,TGTGCCAGTAGTGTCAGGACAGGGGACGGCTACACCTTC,CASSVRTGDGYTF
-,-,TRBJ1-1,TRBV5-1,13,TGCGCCAGCGGGGAATGGGGCTCGCTGGAAGCTTTCTTT,CASGEWGSLEAFF
-,-,TRBJ2-7,TRBV28,15,TGTGCCAGCAGTTTATCACTGGAGGTTTTCTACGAGCAGTACTTC,CASSLSLEVFYEQYF
TRBD1,-,TRBJ1-5,TRBV4-1,16,TGCGCCAGCAGCCAAGGATTGACAGGGAATAATCAGCCCCAGCATTTT,CASSQGLTGNNQPQHF
TRBD2,once,TRBJ2-5,TRBV4-1,16,TGCGCCAGCAGTCCAGGGCCTAGCGGGGGGGAAGAGACCCAGTACTTC,CASSPGPSGGEETQYF
TRBD1,once,TRBJ1-1,TRBV9,16,TGTGCCAGCAGCGTAGCCCAAGACAGGGGGTACACTGAAGCTTTCTTT,CASSVAQDRGYTEAFF
-,-,TRBJ2-7,TRBV19,13,TGTGCCAGTAGTATATCTGTTACCTACGAGCAGTACTTC,CASSISVTYEQYF
-,-,TRBJ2-1,TRBV27,13,TGTGCCAGCAGTCTCGATCGATACAATGAGCAGTTCTTC,CASSLDRYNEQFF
-,-,TRBJ1-1,TRBV13,14,TGTGCCAGCAGCTTAGAAGGGAGGAACACTGAAGCTTTCTTT,CASSLEGRNTEAFF
-,-,TRBJ2-1,TRBV7-9,15,TGTGCCAGCAGCTTGTCCCGGGTCCCTGAGGTCGAGCAGTTCTTC,CASSLSRVPEVEQFF
TRBD2,-,TRBJ2-4,TRBV4-1,17,TGCGCCAGCAGCCAAGCCTTCTCTGGGGAGGGCAAAAACATTCAGTACTTC,CASSQAFSGEGKNIQYF
-,-,TRBJ2-1,TRBV5-6,15,TGTGCCAGCAGCTACTCCGGGACTCCCTACAATGAGCAGTTCTTC,CASSYSGTPYNEQFF
-,-,TRBJ2-7,TRBV13,13,TGTGCCAGCAGCTTGGGGGGATCGAACGAGCAGTACTTC,CASSLGGSNEQYF
-,-,TRBJ1-2,TRBV4-1,11,TGCGCCAGCAGCGGAGCGTATGGCTACACCTTC,CASSGAYGYTF
-,-,TRBJ2-7,TRBV7-8,15,TGTGCCAGCAGCTCCTTGCCGGGACATCCTAACGAGCAGTACTTC,CASSSLPGHPNEQYF
-,-,TRBJ2-7,TRBV18,13,TGTGCCAGCTCGCCGACAGGTTCCTACGAGCAGTACTTC,CASSPTGSYEQYF
-,-,TRBJ2-1,TRBV27,16,TGTGCCAGCAGTTTAGAGGGCCCGCGCTCCTACAATGAGCAGTTCTTC,CASSLEGPRSYNEQFF
-,-,TRBJ2-7,TRBV2,14,TGTGCCAGCAGTTGGATAGGGGACTCCTACGAGCAGTACTTC,CASSWIGDSYEQYF
-,-,TRBJ2-4,TRBV19,14,TGTGCCAGTAGTATCCTCGGTGTAGAAGACATTCAGTACTTC,CASSILGVEDIQYF
-,-,TRBJ2-6,TRBV30,14,TGTGCCTGGAGTCAGGGCTCTGGGGCCAACGTCCTGACTTTC,CAWSQGSGANVLTF
-,-,TRBJ2-2,TRBV7-6,12,TGTGCCAGCGCCGGGAACACCGGGGAGCTGTTTTTT,CASAGNTGELFF
TRBD1,-,TRBJ1-2,TRBV9,17,TGTGCCAGCAGCGTAGGGACTCCGGGACAGGGAGGCTATGGCTACACCTTC,CASSVGTPGQGGYGYTF
-,-,TRBJ2-5,TRBV5-6,14,TGTGCCTCCTTAGGGGCCGGGAGCCAAGAGACCCAGTACTTC,CASLGAGSQETQYF
-,-,TRBJ1-2,TRBV5-4,15,TGTGCCAGCAGCGTGGAGGCTCGGGACGACGGTGGCTACACCTTC,CASSVEARDDGGYTF
TRBD2,once,TRBJ2-1,TRBV4-1,16,TGCGCCAGCAGCCAAGAAGGCGGGGGATCCTACAATGAGCAGTTCTTC,CASSQEGGGSYNEQFF
-,-,TRBJ2-7,TRBV4-1,14,TGCGCCAGCAGCCAAGTACAGGGAGGATACGAGCAGTACTTC,CASSQVQGGYEQYF
-,-,TRBJ1-1,TRBV7-6,13,TGTGCCAGCGGAACAGGCGGGAACACTGAAGCTTTCTTT,CASGTGGNTEAFF
TRBD1,-,TRBJ1-1,TRBV2,15,TGTGCCAGTACCGGGACAGGGGGAAGTAACACTGAAGCTTTCTTT,CASTGTGGSNTEAFF
-,-,TRBJ2-7,TRBV5-6,12,TGTGCCAGCAGCTTGGGGGCATACGAGCAGTACTTC,CASSLGAYEQYF
-,-,TRBJ2-7,TRBV4-1,16,TGCGCCAGCAGTCCCCCCGGGGGCCTCCCCCCCTACGAGCAGTACTTC,CASSPPGGLPPYEQYF
-,-,TRBJ2-3,TRBV2,15,TGTGCCAGCAGTGAAGGGAAGACGCACACAGATACGCAGTATTTT,CASSEGKTHTDTQYF
-,-,TRBJ2-2,TRBV11-2,16,TGTGCCAGCAGCTTAGATGGCACACCTAACACCGGGGAGCTGTTTTTT,CASSLDGTPNTGELFF
TRBD1,-,TRBJ2-3,TRBV5-4,15,TGTGCCAGCAGCCTGGGACAGAAGATCACAGATACGCAGTATTTT,CASSLGQKITDTQYF